This T cell receptor beta chain was sequenced in a study of vaccination and CD4 T cells after COVID-19. In the study overall: Convalescent donors were composed of six males and four females, of whom two were Hispanic.

Worth noting for this clonotype: Its cognate antigen is unknown.

Documented treatment: approximately nine-day PBMC culture with coronavirus spike peptide pools or control peptides (ViraFEST assay). Via ViraFEST, peptide pools expanded antigen-specific T cells before TCR sequencing. The Oncomine TCR Beta short-read assay was applied to DNA of cultured CD4+ T cells. TCRdb re-called the PCR reads with MiXCR, one entry per CDR3 protein. The sample comprises around 10,000 distinct CDR3 sequences, 45% to 70% of which are singletons, and less than 25% rests with the top ten. The specimen was CD4+ T cells from blood, cultured in vitro. This TCR came from a human donor who had recovered from COVID-19.

The CDR3 nucleotides read TGTGCCAGCAGCAAAGGGGATGACTATGGCTACACCTTC. It specifies CASSKGDDYGYTF. The rearrangement links TRBV21-1 to TRBJ1-2. TRBV21-1 constitutes a pseudogene. The CDR3 length is 13 residues.